The rows below give T cell receptor beta chains drawn from one sample of a study of shared clonotypes between healthy human individuals. Generated by immunoSEQ multiplex PCR, the TCRdb table keeps only in-frame clones and is missing some. This table has 2 million to 2.5 million clones, approximately 96% appearing once. Input material: naive CD4+ T cells sorted from blood. Source of these receptors: a man aged 18-30 years in good health. CDR3s include the opening cysteine and the closing phenylalanine or tryptophan. A D gene is named only where the DNA matches it firmly. Part of the rows lack a size; the others show once, few, many or a class for expanded clones.

d_call: -
v_call: TRBV30
clone_size: -
j_call: TRBJ1-6
cdr3_aa: CAWRQGYGSPLHF
cdr3_nt: TGTGCCTGGAGACAGGGCTACGGGTCACCCCTCCACTTT

d_call: -
v_call: TRBV28
clone_size: -
j_call: TRBJ2-1
cdr3_aa: CASKTTGSPNNEQFF
cdr3_nt: TGTGCCAGCAAAACAACCGGGTCACCAAACAATGAGCAGTTCTTC

d_call: -
v_call: TRBV19
clone_size: -
j_call: TRBJ2-6
cdr3_aa: CASSIEGTGANVLTF
cdr3_nt: TGTGCCAGTAGTATTGAGGGGACTGGGGCCAACGTCCTGACTTTC

d_call: -
v_call: TRBV30
clone_size: -
j_call: TRBJ1-2
cdr3_aa: CAWSAWTNYGYTF
cdr3_nt: TGTGCCTGGAGTGCCTGGACTAACTATGGCTACACCTTC

d_call: -
v_call: TRBV4-1
clone_size: -
j_call: TRBJ1-6
cdr3_aa: CAPIPLGGASASPLHF
cdr3_nt: TGCGCCCCAATTCCACTAGGGGGGGCTTCGGCTTCACCCCTCCACTTT

d_call: -
v_call: TRBV7-2
clone_size: -
j_call: TRBJ2-7
cdr3_aa: CASSLVPGRSYEQYF
cdr3_nt: TGTGCCAGCAGCTTAGTTCCGGGGAGGTCATACGAGCAGTACTTC

d_call: -
v_call: TRBV19
clone_size: -
j_call: TRBJ1-1
cdr3_aa: CASRQGWGTEAFF
cdr3_nt: TGTGCCAGTAGACAGGGATGGGGGACTGAAGCTTTCTTT

d_call: -
v_call: TRBV6-1
clone_size: once
j_call: TRBJ1-2
cdr3_aa: CASSEAGRESNGYTF
cdr3_nt: TGTGCCAGCAGTGAAGCGGGCAGGGAGTCAAATGGCTACACCTTC

d_call: -
v_call: TRBV18
clone_size: -
j_call: TRBJ2-4
cdr3_aa: CASSPPPGGVDIQYF
cdr3_nt: TGTGCCAGCTCACCACCTCCAGGGGGGGTGGACATTCAGTACTTC

d_call: -
v_call: TRBV18
clone_size: -
j_call: TRBJ2-1
cdr3_aa: CASSPPGLVYNEQFF
cdr3_nt: TGTGCCAGCTCACCACCGGGTCTAGTCTACAATGAGCAGTTCTTC

d_call: -
v_call: TRBV4-1
clone_size: -
j_call: TRBJ1-4
cdr3_aa: CASSQAGKNEKLFF
cdr3_nt: TGCGCCAGCAGCCAGGCGGGGAAGAACGAAAAACTGTTTTTT

d_call: -
v_call: TRBV6-5
clone_size: -
j_call: TRBJ1-4
cdr3_aa: CASSLQPATNEKLFF
cdr3_nt: TGTGCCAGCAGTTTACAGCCTGCAACTAATGAAAAACTGTTTTTT

d_call: TRBD2
v_call: TRBV7-9
clone_size: -
j_call: TRBJ2-1
cdr3_aa: CASRTPLAGGPYNEQFF
cdr3_nt: TGTGCCAGCAGGACCCCGTTGGCGGGAGGGCCTTACAATGAGCAGTTCTTC

d_call: TRBD1
v_call: TRBV7-9
clone_size: -
j_call: TRBJ2-4
cdr3_aa: CASSLGQGVDKNIQYF
cdr3_nt: TGTGCCAGCAGCTTAGGGCAGGGGGTGGACAAAAACATTCAGTACTTC

d_call: -
v_call: TRBV30
clone_size: once
j_call: TRBJ1-3
cdr3_aa: CAWSVRPDGRSGNTIYF
cdr3_nt: TGTGCCTGGAGTGTTCGCCCGGACGGGAGATCTGGAAACACCATATATTTT

d_call: TRBD1
v_call: TRBV27
clone_size: -
j_call: TRBJ1-5
cdr3_aa: CASRQLDRGGQPQHF
cdr3_nt: TGTGCCAGCAGGCAATTGGACAGGGGTGGGCAGCCCCAGCATTTT

d_call: -
v_call: TRBV6-1
clone_size: -
j_call: TRBJ1-1
cdr3_aa: CASSEGGASEAFF
cdr3_nt: TGTGCCAGCAGTGAGGGGGGCGCCTCTGAAGCTTTCTTT

d_call: -
v_call: TRBV19
clone_size: once
j_call: TRBJ1-6
cdr3_aa: CASSIGVVNSPLHF
cdr3_nt: TGTGCCAGTAGTATAGGGGTTGTAAATTCACCCCTCCACTTT

d_call: -
v_call: TRBV6-6
clone_size: -
j_call: TRBJ1-6
cdr3_aa: CASSSLGGVNSPLHF
cdr3_nt: TGTGCCAGCAGTTCCTTGGGAGGGGTCAATTCACCCCTCCACTTT

d_call: TRBD2
v_call: TRBV7-9
clone_size: -
j_call: TRBJ2-5
cdr3_aa: CASSLRTSGSSLGTQYF
cdr3_nt: TGTGCCAGCAGCCTTCGGACTAGCGGGAGTTCCCTGGGGACCCAGTACTTC

d_call: TRBD1
v_call: TRBV14
clone_size: -
j_call: TRBJ1-5
cdr3_aa: CASSQASGGSNQPQHF
cdr3_nt: TGTGCCAGCAGCCAAGCTTCAGGGGGTAGCAATCAGCCCCAGCATTTT

d_call: TRBD1
v_call: TRBV6-5
clone_size: -
j_call: TRBJ2-7
cdr3_aa: CASSPTGNYEQYF
cdr3_nt: TGTGCCAGCAGCCCGACAGGGAACTACGAGCAGTACTTC

d_call: -
v_call: TRBV28
clone_size: -
j_call: TRBJ2-5
cdr3_aa: CASSSPSYLLQETQYF
cdr3_nt: TGTGCCAGCAGTTCCCCGAGCTACCTCCTTCAAGAGACCCAGTACTTC

d_call: TRBD2
v_call: TRBV10-3
clone_size: -
j_call: TRBJ2-3
cdr3_aa: CAISELGELAGLNTQYF
cdr3_nt: TGTGCCATCAGTGAGTTAGGGGAACTAGCGGGACTAAATACGCAGTATTTT

d_call: TRBD1
v_call: TRBV10-3
clone_size: -
j_call: TRBJ2-7
cdr3_aa: CAINPGQASNEQYF
cdr3_nt: TGTGCCATCAACCCGGGACAGGCATCAAACGAGCAGTACTTC

d_call: TRBD1
v_call: TRBV28
clone_size: -
j_call: TRBJ2-7
cdr3_aa: CASSSGTGVYEQYF
cdr3_nt: TGTGCCAGCAGTTCCGGGACAGGCGTTTACGAGCAGTACTTC

d_call: -
v_call: TRBV7-9
clone_size: -
j_call: TRBJ2-6
cdr3_aa: CASSLEGGGANVLTF
cdr3_nt: TGTGCCAGCAGCTTAGAGGGAGGTGGGGCCAACGTCCTGACTTTC